Following are 5 T cell receptor beta chains from one sample sequenced in a study of blood T cell repertoires in COVID-19. Profiled with immunoSEQ multiplex PCR; TCRdb holds only in-frame clones, not every one. The data contain about 140,000 clones, approximately 80% of them singletons. Sequenced material: PBMCs or T cells enriched from blood (not recorded which). The receptors were sampled from a man between 65 and 85 years old who had been exposed to COVID-19.

This clone turned up a few times. J is TRBJ2-1 and V is TRBV19; 10 bases map to TRBD2. CDR1 and CDR2 (germline): LNHDA, SQIVND (reference sequence). The CDR3 spans 16 residues. The trim removed 5 bases at V and 4 bases at J, leaving 8 bases unmatched. In DNA, the CDR3 is TGTGCCAGTAGTCGGTCAGGGACTAGCGTTTACAATGAGCAGTTCTTC. Translated: CASSRSGTSVYNEQFF.

V usage is TRBV4-1 and J usage is TRBJ1-4; D not certain. CDR1 and CDR2 from the germline V gene are MGHRA and YSYEKL. Trimming removed 4 bases at V and 8 bases at J, with 17 bases between. This CDR3 has 15 amino acids. The CDR3 loop reads CASSRSPERGEKLFF. The CDR3 DNA sequence: TGCGCCAGCAGCCGGAGTCCTGAGAGAGGCGAAAAACTGTTTTTT.

This chain connects TRBV7-2 to TRBJ2-3, with no clear D. The V and J ends lost 4 bases and 1 base respectively, with 3 bases between them. The CDR3 runs to 12 residues. Germline CDR1 reads SGHTA; CDR2 reads FQGNSA. CDR3 protein: CASSSGTDTQYF. Here the CDR3 DNA reads TGTGCCAGCAGCTCCGGCACAGATACGCAGTATTTT.

The chain couples TRBV5-5 to TRBJ1-5, with a tentative D call TRBD1 (6 bases). The length of the CDR3 is 18 residues. V dropped 4 bases and J dropped 6 bases, with 26 bases sitting between them. Per germline, CDR1 SGHKS and CDR2 YYEKEE (reference sequence). The CDR3 coding sequence is TGTGCCAGCAGCGCCATTGGATTCACAGGGATAGGGAGTCAGCCCCAGCATTTT. This sequence encodes CASSAIGFTGIGSQPQHF.

The genes are TRBV6-5 and TRBJ2-6; D ambiguous. V lost 5 bases and J 1 base, leaving 3 bases between the germline ends. Germline-derived CDR1 and CDR2 are MNHEY and SVGAGI. This CDR3 is built from 13 residues. The CDR3 DNA sequence: TGTGCCAGCAGTCAGTCTGGGGCCAACGTCCTGACTTTC. This sequence encodes CASSQSGANVLTF.